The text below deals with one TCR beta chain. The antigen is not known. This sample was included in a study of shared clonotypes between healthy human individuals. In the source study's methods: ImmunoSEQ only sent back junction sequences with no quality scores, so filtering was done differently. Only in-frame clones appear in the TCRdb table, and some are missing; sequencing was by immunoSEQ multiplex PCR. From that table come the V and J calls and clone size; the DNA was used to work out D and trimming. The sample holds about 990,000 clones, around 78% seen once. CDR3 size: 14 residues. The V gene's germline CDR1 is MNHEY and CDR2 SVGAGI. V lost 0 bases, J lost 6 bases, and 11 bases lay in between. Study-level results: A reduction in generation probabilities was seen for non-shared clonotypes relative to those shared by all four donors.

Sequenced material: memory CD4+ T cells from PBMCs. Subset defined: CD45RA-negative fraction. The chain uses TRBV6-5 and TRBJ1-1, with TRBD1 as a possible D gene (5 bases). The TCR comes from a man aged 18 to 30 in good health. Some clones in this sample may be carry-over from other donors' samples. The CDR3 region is CASSYSSWDPEAFF. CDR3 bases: TGTGCCAGCAGTTACTCGAGCTGGGACCCTGAAGCTTTCTTT.